The clone carrying this T cell receptor (beta chain) has more than one count but fewer than ten. The antigen remains undetermined. A process of 5'RACE template switching, which added a universal primer site and UMIs, was used to make TCR cDNA. One entry per CDR3 protein, called by TCRdb with MiXCR from the 5' RACE reads. The data show about 550,000 distinct CDR3 sequences, about a fifth seen once. This sample was taken from a study of T cells after yellow fever vaccination. General study points: In FACS-sorted repertoires, abundant clonotypes from the bulk population could appear as contaminants.

Between the trimmed V and J ends, which lost 0 bases and 3 bases, there was a span of 13 bases. The CDR3 runs 15 residues. Germline V CDR1 and CDR2: SGHRS, YFSETQ. V is TRBV5-1 and J is TRBJ2-7; possibly TRBD2 for D (5 bases). The sequence came from a man aged 30 to 39 who received the YFV17D yellow fever vaccine. The material was PBMCs, obtained 15 days after the yellow fever booster vaccination. As DNA, the CDR3 is TGCGCCAGCAGCTTGGGGTTGGGGAGCGGCTACGAGCAGTACTTC. This gives the protein CASSLGLGSGYEQYF.